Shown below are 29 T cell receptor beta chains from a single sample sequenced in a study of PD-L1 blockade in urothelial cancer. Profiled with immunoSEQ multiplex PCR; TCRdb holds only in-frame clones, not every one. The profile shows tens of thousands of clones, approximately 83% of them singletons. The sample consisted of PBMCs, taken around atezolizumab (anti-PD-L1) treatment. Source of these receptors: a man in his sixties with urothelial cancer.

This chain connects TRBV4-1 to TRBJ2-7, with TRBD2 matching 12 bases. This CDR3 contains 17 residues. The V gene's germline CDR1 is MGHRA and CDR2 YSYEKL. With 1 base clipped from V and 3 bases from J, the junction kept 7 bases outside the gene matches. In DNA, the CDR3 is TGCGCCAGCAGCCAAGGGGGGCGACTAGCGGGAGACTACGAGCAGTACTTC. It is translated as CASSQGGRLAGDYEQYF.

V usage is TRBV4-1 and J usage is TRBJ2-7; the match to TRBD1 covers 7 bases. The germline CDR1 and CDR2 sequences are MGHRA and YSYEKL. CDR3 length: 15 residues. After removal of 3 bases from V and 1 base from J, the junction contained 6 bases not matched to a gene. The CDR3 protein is CASSQRPGQSYEQYF. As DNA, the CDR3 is TGCGCCAGCAGCCAGCGACCGGGACAGTCCTACGAGCAGTACTTC.

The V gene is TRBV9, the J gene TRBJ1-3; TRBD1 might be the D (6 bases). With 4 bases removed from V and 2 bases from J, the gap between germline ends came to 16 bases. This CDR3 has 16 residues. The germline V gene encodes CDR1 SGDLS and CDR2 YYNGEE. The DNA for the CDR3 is TGTGCCAGCAGCACCGGGGGGCGCCGACCTGGAAACACCATATATTTT. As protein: CASSTGGRRPGNTIYF.

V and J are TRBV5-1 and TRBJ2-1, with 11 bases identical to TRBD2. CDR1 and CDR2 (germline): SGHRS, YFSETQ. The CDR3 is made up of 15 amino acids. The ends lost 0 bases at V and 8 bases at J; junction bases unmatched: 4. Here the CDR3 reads CASSLELAGVHEQFF. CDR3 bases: TGCGCCAGCAGCTTGGAACTAGCGGGAGTACATGAGCAGTTCTTC.

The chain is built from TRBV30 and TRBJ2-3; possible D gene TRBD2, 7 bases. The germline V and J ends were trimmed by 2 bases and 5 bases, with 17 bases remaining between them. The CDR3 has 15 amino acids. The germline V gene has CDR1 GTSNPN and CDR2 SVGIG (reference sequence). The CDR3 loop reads CAWSRGGAIGDTQYF. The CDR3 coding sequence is TGTGCCTGGAGTCGAGGGGGGGCCATCGGAGATACGCAGTATTTT.

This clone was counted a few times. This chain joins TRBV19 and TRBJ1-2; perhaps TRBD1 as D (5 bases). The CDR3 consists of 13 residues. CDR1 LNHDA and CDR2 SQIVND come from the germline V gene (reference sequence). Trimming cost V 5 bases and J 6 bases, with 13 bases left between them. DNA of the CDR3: TGTGCCAGTAGTTCGTACCTGGGGCATGGCTACACCTTC. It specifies CASSSYLGHGYTF.

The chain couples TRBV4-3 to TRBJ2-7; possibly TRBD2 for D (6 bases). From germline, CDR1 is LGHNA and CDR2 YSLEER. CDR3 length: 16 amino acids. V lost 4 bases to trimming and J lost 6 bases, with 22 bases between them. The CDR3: CASSPEGPGSGAEQYF. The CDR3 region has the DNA TGCGCCAGCAGCCCGGAGGGTCCGGGATCTGGCGCCGAGCAGTACTTC.

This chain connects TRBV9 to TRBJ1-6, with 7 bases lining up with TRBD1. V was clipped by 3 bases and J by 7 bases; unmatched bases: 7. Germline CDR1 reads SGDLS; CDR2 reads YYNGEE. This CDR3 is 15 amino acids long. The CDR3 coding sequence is TGTGCCAGCAGCGGACCGGGACAGAGGAATTCACCCCTCCACTTT. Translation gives CASSGPGQRNSPLHF. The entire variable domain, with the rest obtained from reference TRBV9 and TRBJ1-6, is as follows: DSGVTQTPKHLITATGQRVTLRCSPRSGDLSVYWYQQSLDQGLQFLIQYYNGEERAKGNILERFSAQQFPDLHSELNLSSLELGDSALYFCASSGPGQRNSPLHFGNGTRLTVT.

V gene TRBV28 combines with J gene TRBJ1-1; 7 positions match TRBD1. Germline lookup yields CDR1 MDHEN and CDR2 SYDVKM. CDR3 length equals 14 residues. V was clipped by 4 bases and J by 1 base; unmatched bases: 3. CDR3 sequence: CASSWTGRNTEAFF. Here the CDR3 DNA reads TGTGCCAGCAGTTGGACAGGAAGGAACACTGAAGCTTTCTTT.

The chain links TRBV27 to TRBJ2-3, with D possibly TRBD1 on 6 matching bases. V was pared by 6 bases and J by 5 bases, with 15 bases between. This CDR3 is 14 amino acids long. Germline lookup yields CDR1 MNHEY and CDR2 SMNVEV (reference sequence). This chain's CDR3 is CASSPGQLIDTQYF. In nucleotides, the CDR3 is TGTGCCAGCAGCCCCGGACAGTTAATAGATACGCAGTATTTT.

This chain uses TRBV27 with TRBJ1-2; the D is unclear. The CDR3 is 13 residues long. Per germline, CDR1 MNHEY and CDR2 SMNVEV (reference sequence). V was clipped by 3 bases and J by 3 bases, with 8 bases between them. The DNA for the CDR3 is TGTGCCAGCAGTTTGAGTTATGACTATGGCTACACCTTC. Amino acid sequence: CASSLSYDYGYTF.

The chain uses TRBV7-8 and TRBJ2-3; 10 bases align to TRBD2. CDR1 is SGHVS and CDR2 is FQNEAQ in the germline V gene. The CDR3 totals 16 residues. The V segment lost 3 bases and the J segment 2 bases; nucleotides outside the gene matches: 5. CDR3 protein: CASSFPAGGATDTQYF. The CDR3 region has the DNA TGTGCCAGCAGCTTTCCAGCGGGAGGGGCCACAGATACGCAGTATTTT. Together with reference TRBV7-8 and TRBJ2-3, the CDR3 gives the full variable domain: GAGVSQSPRYKVAKRGQDVALRCDPISGHVSLFWYQQALGQGPEFLTYFQNEAQLDKSGLPSDRFFAERPEGSVSTLKIQRTQQEDSAVYLCASSFPAGGATDTQYFGPGTRLTVL.

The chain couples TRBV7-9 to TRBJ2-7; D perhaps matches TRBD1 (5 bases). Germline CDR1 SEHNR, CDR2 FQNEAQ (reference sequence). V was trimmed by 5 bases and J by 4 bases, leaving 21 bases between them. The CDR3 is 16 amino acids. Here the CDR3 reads CASSDATDRGIYEQYF. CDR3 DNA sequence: TGTGCCAGCAGCGACGCTACGGATAGGGGTATATACGAGCAGTACTTC.

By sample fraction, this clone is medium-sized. DNA of the CDR3: TGTGCCAGCAGCCTGACAGGGGGTAGTAACTATGGCTACACCTTC. It is translated as CASSLTGGSNYGYTF. This chain uses TRBV6-5 with TRBJ1-2, with 9 bases fitting TRBD1. Germline V CDR1 and CDR2: MNHEY, SVGAGI. This CDR3 has 15 residues. J was trimmed by 1 base and V by 6 bases; bases with no gene match: 6.

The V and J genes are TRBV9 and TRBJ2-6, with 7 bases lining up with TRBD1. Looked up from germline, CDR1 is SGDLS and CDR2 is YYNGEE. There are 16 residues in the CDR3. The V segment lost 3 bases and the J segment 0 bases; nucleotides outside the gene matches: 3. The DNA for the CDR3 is TGTGCCAGCAGCGCTTCAGGGGGCTCTGGGGCCAACGTCCTGACTTTC. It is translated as CASSASGGSGANVLTF. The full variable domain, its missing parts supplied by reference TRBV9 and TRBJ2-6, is DSGVTQTPKHLITATGQRVTLRCSPRSGDLSVYWYQQSLDQGLQFLIQYYNGEERAKGNILERFSAQQFPDLHSELNLSSLELGDSALYFCASSASGGSGANVLTFGAGSRLTVL.

The CDR3 region has the DNA TGTGCCAGCAGCTTGGACAGCTGGAACACTGAAGCTTTCTTT. Encoded protein: CASSLDSWNTEAFF. The V and J genes are TRBV5-6 and TRBJ1-1; D is unresolved. Germline V CDR1 and CDR2: SGHDT, YYEEEE. Trimming stripped 0 bases from V and 1 base from J, with 7 bases between. The CDR3 has 14 amino acids.

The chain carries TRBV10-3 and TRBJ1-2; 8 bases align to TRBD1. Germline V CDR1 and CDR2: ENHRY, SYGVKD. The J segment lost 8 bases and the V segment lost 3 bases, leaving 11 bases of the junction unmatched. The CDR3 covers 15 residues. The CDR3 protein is CAISERQGPLGGYTF. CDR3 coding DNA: TGTGCCATCAGTGAACGACAGGGGCCGTTGGGGGGCTACACCTTC.

Written as DNA, the CDR3 is TGTGCCAGCAGTTGGTCGGACAGGGGGCTGGGCACTGAAGCTTTCTTT. This encodes CASSWSDRGLGTEAFF. The gene calls are TRBV6-5 and TRBJ1-1; TRBD1 matches 11 bases. V shed 4 bases, J shed 4 bases, and the junction held 8 bases outside the gene matches. CDR3 size: 16 residues. Germline V lookup: CDR1 MNHEY, CDR2 SVGAGI.

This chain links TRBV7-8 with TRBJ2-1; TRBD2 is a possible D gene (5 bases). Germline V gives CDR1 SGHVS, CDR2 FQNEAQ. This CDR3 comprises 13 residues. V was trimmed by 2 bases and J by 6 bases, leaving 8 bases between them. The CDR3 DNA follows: TGTGCCAGCAGCTTAAGACTAACCAATGAGCAGTTCTTC. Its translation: CASSLRLTNEQFF.

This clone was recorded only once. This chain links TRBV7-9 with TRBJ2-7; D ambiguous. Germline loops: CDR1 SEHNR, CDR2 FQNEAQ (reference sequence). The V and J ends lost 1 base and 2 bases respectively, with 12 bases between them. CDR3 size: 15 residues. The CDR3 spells CASSLVVSGPYEQYF. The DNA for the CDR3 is TGTGCCAGCAGCTTAGTGGTCTCAGGTCCCTACGAGCAGTACTTC.

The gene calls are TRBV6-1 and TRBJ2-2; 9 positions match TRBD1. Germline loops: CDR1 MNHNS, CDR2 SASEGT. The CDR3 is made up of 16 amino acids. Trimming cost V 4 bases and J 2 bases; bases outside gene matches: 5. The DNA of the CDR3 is TGTGCCAGCAGTGCCTGGGGACAGGGCAACACCGGGGAGCTGTTTTTT. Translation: CASSAWGQGNTGELFF.

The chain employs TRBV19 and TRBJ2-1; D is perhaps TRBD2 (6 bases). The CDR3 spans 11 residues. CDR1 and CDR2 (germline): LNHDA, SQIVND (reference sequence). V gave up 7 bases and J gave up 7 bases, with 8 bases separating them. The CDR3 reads CASIGRNEQFF. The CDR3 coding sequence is TGTGCCAGTATCGGGAGAAATGAGCAGTTCTTC.

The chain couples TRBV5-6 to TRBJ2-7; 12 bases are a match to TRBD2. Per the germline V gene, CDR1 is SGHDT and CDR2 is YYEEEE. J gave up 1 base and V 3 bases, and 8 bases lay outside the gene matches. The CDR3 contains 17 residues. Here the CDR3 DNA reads TGTGCCAGCAGCTCCTTTTCTAGCGGGAGGGCTTCCTACGAGCAGTACTTC. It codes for CASSSFSSGRASYEQYF.

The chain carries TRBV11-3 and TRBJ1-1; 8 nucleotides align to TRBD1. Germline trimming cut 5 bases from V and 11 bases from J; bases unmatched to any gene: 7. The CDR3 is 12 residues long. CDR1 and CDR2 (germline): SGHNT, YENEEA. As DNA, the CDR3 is TGTGCCAGCAGCCCGGACAGGGTTGAGGCTTTCTTT. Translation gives CASSPDRVEAFF.

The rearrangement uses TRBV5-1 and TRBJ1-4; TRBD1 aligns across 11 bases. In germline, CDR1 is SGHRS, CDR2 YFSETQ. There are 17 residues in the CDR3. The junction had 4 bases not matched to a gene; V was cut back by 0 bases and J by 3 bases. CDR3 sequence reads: CASSLGTGGAPNEKLFF. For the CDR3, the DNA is TGCGCCAGCAGCTTGGGGACAGGGGGCGCCCCTAATGAAAAACTGTTTTTT.

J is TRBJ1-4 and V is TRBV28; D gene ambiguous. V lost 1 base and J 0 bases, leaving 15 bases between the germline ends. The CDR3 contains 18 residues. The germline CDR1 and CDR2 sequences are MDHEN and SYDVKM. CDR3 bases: TGTGCCAGCAGTTTATTTAGTACGAGTCCTCCAACTAATGAAAAACTGTTTTTT. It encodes CASSLFSTSPPTNEKLFF.

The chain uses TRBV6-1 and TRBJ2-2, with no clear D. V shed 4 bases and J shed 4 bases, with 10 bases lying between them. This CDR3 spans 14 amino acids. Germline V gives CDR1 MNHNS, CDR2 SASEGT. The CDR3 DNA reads TGTGCCAGCAGTGGTACATTCAGCACCGGGGAGCTGTTTTTT. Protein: CASSGTFSTGELFF.

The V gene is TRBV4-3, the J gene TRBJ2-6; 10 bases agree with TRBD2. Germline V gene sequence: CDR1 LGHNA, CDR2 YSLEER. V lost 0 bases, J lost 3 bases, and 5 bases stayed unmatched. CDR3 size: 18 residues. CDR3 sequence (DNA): TGCGCCAGCAGCCAAGATTCTCTAGCGGGGGATGGGGCCAACGTCCTGACTTTC. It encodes CASSQDSLAGDGANVLTF.

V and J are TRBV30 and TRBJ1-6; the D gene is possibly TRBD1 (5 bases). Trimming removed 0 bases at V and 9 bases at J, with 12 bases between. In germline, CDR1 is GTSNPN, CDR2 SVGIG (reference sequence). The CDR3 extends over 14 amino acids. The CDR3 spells CAWSVSQGSSPLHF. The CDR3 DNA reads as TGTGCCTGGAGTGTATCGCAGGGCTCTTCACCCCTCCACTTT.